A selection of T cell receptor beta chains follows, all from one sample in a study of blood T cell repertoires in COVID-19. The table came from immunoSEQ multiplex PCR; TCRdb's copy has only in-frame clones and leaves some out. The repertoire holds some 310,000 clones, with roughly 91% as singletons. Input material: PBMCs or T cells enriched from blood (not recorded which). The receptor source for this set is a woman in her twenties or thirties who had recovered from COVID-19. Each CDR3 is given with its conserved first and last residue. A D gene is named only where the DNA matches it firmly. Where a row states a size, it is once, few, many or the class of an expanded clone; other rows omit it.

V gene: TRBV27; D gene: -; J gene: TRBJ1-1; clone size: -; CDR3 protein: CASSLRHSGEAFF; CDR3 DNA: TGTGCCAGCAGTTTACGTCATTCCGGTGAAGCTTTCTTT
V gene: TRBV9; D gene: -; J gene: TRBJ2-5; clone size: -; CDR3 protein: CASSQSGAGETQYF; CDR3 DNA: TGTGCCAGCAGCCAGAGTGGGGCAGGGGAGACCCAGTACTTC
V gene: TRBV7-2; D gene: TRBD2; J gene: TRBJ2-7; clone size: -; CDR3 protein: CASSLAGLAAYEQYF; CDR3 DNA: TGTGCCAGCAGCTTAGCGGGACTAGCGGCCTACGAGCAGTACTTC
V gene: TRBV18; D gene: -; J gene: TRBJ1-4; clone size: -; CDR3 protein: CASSPRGNRPGEKLFF; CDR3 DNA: TGTGCCAGCTCACCACGGGGCAACAGGCCGGGCGAAAAACTGTTTTTT
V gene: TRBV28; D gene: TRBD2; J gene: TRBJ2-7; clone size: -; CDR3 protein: CASREGLAGVYEQYF; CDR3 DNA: TGTGCCAGCAGAGAGGGACTAGCGGGAGTATACGAGCAGTACTTC
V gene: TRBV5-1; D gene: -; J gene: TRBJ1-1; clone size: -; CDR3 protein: CASSTAPGDTEAFF; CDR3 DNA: TGCGCCAGCAGCACGGCCCCGGGGGACACTGAAGCTTTCTTT
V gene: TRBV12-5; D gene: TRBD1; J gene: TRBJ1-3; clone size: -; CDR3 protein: CASGLVRLFRQGASGNTIYF; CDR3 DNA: TGTGCTAGTGGTTTGGTAAGATTATTTCGGCAGGGGGCCTCTGGAAACACCATATATTTT
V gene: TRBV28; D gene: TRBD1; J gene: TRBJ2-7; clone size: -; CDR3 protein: CASSPSVGQFIYEQYF; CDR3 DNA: TGTGCCAGCAGTCCCTCGGTGGGACAGTTTATCTACGAGCAGTACTTC
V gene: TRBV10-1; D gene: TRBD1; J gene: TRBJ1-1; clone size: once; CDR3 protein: CASSESGTENTEAFF; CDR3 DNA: TGCGCCAGCAGTGAGTCAGGGACAGAGAACACTGAAGCTTTCTTT
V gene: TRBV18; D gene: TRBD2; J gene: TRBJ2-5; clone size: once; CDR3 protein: CASSPGLAGYETQYF; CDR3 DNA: TGTGCCAGCTCACCTGGACTAGCGGGATACGAGACCCAGTACTTC
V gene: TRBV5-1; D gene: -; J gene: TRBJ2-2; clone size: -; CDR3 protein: CASSLEGGATGELFF; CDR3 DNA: TGCGCCAGCAGCTTGGAAGGGGGGGCCACCGGGGAGCTGTTTTTT
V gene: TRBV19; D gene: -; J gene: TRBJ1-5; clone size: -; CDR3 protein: CATLGAGLGWPQHF; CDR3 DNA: TGTGCCACCCTGGGGGCGGGTTTAGGATGGCCCCAGCATTTT
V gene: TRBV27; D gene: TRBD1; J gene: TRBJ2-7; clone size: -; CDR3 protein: CASSLPGQGRYEQYF; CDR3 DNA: TGTGCCAGCAGTTTACCGGGACAGGGGCGGTACGAGCAGTACTTC
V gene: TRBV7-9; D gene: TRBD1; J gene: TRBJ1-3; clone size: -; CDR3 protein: CASSWDRSGNTIYF; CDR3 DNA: TGTGCCAGCAGCTGGGACAGATCTGGAAACACCATATATTTT
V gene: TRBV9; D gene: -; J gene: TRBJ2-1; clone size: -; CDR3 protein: CASSLYNEQFF; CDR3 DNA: TGTGCCAGCAGCCTCTACAATGAGCAGTTCTTC
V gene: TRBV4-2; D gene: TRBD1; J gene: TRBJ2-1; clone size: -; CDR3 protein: CASSPTGVVDEQFF; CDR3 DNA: TGTGCCAGCAGCCCGACAGGGGTTGTAGATGAGCAGTTCTTC
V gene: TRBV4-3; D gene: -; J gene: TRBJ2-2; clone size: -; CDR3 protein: CASSQVVRAGTGELFF; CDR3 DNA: TGCGCCAGCAGCCAAGTTGTGAGAGCGGGCACCGGGGAGCTGTTTTTT
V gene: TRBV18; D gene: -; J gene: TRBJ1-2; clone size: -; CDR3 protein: CASSRGISTGPSNYGYTF; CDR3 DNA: TGTGCCAGCTCACGGGGCATCAGTACAGGCCCATCTAACTATGGCTACACCTTC
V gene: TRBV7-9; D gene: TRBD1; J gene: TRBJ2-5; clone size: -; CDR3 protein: CASSLGAGGNSETQYF; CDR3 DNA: TGTGCCAGCAGCTTAGGTGCAGGGGGCAATTCGGAGACCCAGTACTTC
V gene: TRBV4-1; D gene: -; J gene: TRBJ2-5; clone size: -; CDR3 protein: CASGLPGRGVGETQYF; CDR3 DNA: TGCGCCAGCGGCCTCCCCGGGAGAGGGGTAGGGGAGACCCAGTACTTC
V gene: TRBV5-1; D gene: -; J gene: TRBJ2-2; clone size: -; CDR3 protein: CASSPGQRTGELFF; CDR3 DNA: TGCGCCAGCAGCCCTGGACAGAGGACCGGGGAGCTGTTTTTT
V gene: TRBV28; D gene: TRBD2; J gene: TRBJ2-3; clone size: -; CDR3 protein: CASSLRLAGGISTDTQYF; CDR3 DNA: TGTGCCAGCAGTTTAAGACTAGCGGGGGGCATAAGCACAGATACGCAGTATTTT
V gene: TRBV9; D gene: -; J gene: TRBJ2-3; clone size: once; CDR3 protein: CASSPPLASPTDTQYF; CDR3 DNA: TGTGCCAGCAGCCCCCCACTAGCCTCCCCCACAGATACGCAGTATTTT
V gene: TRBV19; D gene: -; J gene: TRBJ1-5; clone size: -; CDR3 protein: CASSPDNGSNQPQHF; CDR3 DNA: TGTGCCAGTAGTCCAGACAACGGAAGCAATCAGCCCCAGCATTTT
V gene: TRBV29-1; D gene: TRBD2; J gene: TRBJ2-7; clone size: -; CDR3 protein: CSVESAGASSYEQYF; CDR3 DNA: TGCAGCGTTGAGTCAGCGGGAGCAAGCTCCTACGAGCAGTACTTC
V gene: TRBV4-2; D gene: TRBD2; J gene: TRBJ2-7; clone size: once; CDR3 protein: CASSLAGELPYYEQYF; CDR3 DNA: TGTGCCAGCAGCTTAGCGGGAGAACTTCCCTACTACGAGCAGTACTTC